The 30 T cell receptor beta chains reported below all come from one sample, sequenced in a study of blood T cell repertoires in COVID-19. The data were produced by immunoSEQ multiplex PCR, yet TCRdb's version contains in-frame clones alone and is incomplete. The sample yields around 260,000 clones, roughly 88% seen once. Sequenced: peripheral blood. The source is a human donor with COVID-19, enrolled during active disease. The donor label of this sample is uncertain.

This chain links TRBV12-3 or TRBV12-4 with TRBJ1-1; tentatively, D is TRBD1 (5 bases). The CDR3 totals 13 residues. Trimming took off 6 bases at V and 4 bases at J, with 12 bases between the two ends. Written as DNA, the CDR3 is TGTGCCAGCAGCCTCCAAAGGGGCACTGAAGCTTTCTTT. It specifies CASSLQRGTEAFF.

The rearrangement links TRBV11-3 to TRBJ2-1; the D gene is possibly TRBD2 (6 bases). With 1 base removed from V and 5 bases from J, the gap between germline ends came to 6 bases. This CDR3 is built from 13 residues. Germline-derived CDR1 and CDR2 are SGHNT and YENEEA. CDR3 DNA sequence: TGTGCCAGCAGCTTAGCGGGGGACAATGAGCAGTTCTTC. Its protein is CASSLAGDNEQFF.

V is TRBV7-9 and J is TRBJ1-4; perhaps TRBD1 as D (6 bases). Trimming shortened V by 0 bases and J by 7 bases, and 12 bases separated the two germline ends. The germline gives CDR1 SEHNR, CDR2 FQNEAQ (reference sequence). The CDR3 has 15 amino acids. CDR3 loop: CASSLATGRGEKLFF. Here the CDR3 DNA reads TGTGCCAGCAGCTTAGCTACAGGGCGAGGTGAAAAACTGTTTTTT.

This sequence joins TRBV29-1 and TRBJ1-1; D unclear. Trimming shortened V by 3 bases and J by 8 bases, and 16 bases separated the two germline ends. The germline V gene has CDR1 SQVTM and CDR2 ANQGSEA. There are 13 residues in the CDR3. The DNA of the CDR3 is TGCAGCGTTGATCTGAACAGTGTATCCGAAGCTTTCTTT. This sequence encodes CSVDLNSVSEAFF.

The chain recombines TRBV27 with TRBJ1-1; D is ambiguous. This CDR3 has 12 amino acids. Germline values: CDR1 MNHEY, CDR2 SMNVEV (reference sequence). With 8 bases removed from V and 11 bases from J, the gap between germline ends came to 18 bases. CDR3 sequence reads: CASSPDRRGAFF. DNA for the CDR3: TGTGCCAGCTCCCCGGACCGACGAGGGGCTTTCTTT.

This chain connects TRBV10-3 to TRBJ1-5; D is ambiguous. Trimming took off 2 bases at V and 3 bases at J, with 8 bases between the two ends. Germline V gives CDR1 ENHRY, CDR2 SYGVKD. The CDR3 runs 14 residues. The DNA for the CDR3 is TGTGCCATCAGTGAGATAGCTGACAATCAGCCCCAGCATTTT. Its protein is CAISEIADNQPQHF.

This sequence joins TRBV3-1 (or the pseudogene TRBV3-2) and TRBJ1-6; the D is unclear. The V end was cut by 5 bases, the J end by 8 bases, with 13 bases between. CDR1 and CDR2 from the germline V gene are LGHDT and YNNKEL (reference sequence). CDR3 size: 14 residues. The CDR3 loop reads CASSSADTHSPLHF. In DNA form, the CDR3 reads TGTGCCAGCAGCTCCGCTGACACACATTCACCCCTCCACTTT.

This clone was detected only a few times. The chain has TRBV2 and TRBJ2-1; TRBD2 matches at 8 bases. Germline assignment: CDR1 SNHLY and CDR2 FYNNEI. Germline trimming cut 7 bases from V and 9 bases from J; bases unmatched to any gene: 11. The CDR3 loop spans 14 amino acids. The CDR3 reads CASKTGTSYVEQFF. The CDR3 bases are TGTGCCAGCAAGACCGGGACTAGTTATGTTGAGCAGTTCTTC.

CDR3: CASRSGLAGVNEQYF. In nucleotides, the CDR3 is TGTGCCAGCAGGTCTGGTCTAGCGGGAGTAAACGAGCAGTACTTC. J is TRBJ2-7 and V is TRBV27; the match to TRBD2 covers 10 bases. V shed 6 bases and J 5 bases; nucleotides not matched to a gene: 10. The germline CDR1 and CDR2 sequences are MNHEY and SMNVEV (reference sequence). CDR3 length: 15 amino acids.

V and J are TRBV5-1 and TRBJ2-2, with D perhaps TRBD1 (5 bases). Per germline, CDR1 SGHRS and CDR2 YFSETQ. CDR3 length equals 15 residues. Trimming pared 0 bases from V and 1 base from J, leaving 7 bases between. The CDR3 here is CASSLDTGNTGELFF. The CDR3 nucleotides are TGCGCCAGCAGCTTGGACACAGGGAACACCGGGGAGCTGTTTTTT.

The chain has TRBV5-1 and TRBJ2-7, with D possibly TRBD1 on 6 matching bases. Germline V lookup: CDR1 SGHRS, CDR2 YFSETQ. V lost 1 base and J 3 bases, leaving 8 bases between the germline ends. The CDR3 is 13 amino acids. The CDR3 here is CASSLIRGYEQYF. Written as DNA, the CDR3 is TGCGCCAGCAGCTTGATCAGGGGCTACGAGCAGTACTTC.

This clone was counted a single time. The rearrangement joins TRBV18 to TRBJ2-3; the match to TRBD1 covers 12 bases. Per germline, CDR1 KGHSH and CDR2 LQKENI. V shed 2 bases, J shed 6 bases, and the junction held 3 bases outside the gene matches. The CDR3 length is 15 residues. The CDR3 DNA reads TGTGCCAGCTCACCAGGGACAGGGGGCAAGGATACGCAGTATTTT. It codes for CASSPGTGGKDTQYF.

The rearrangement links TRBV3-1 (or the pseudogene TRBV3-2) to TRBJ1-2; TRBD1 might be the D (6 bases). The germline V gene has CDR1 LGHDT and CDR2 YNNKEL (reference sequence). Trimming cost V 4 bases and J 1 base, with 10 bases left between them. The CDR3 consists of 14 residues. The chain's CDR3 is CASSLRTVNYGYTF. In DNA, the CDR3 is TGTGCCAGCAGCCTCCGGACAGTTAACTATGGCTACACCTTC.

The genes are TRBV10-3 and TRBJ2-1; TRBD1 aligns across 8 bases. The CDR3 runs 14 residues. Germline values: CDR1 ENHRY, CDR2 SYGVKD. Unmatched junction bases numbered 8, after V lost 6 bases and J lost 7 bases. The CDR3 loop reads CAIRDDRGENEQFF. The CDR3 region has the DNA TGTGCCATCAGGGACGACAGGGGCGAGAATGAGCAGTTCTTC.

This clone appeared a few times. This rearrangement joins TRBV10-3 to TRBJ1-2, with 9 bases fitting TRBD1. The J segment lost 8 bases and the V segment lost 2 bases, leaving 9 bases of the junction unmatched. Per the germline V gene, CDR1 is ENHRY and CDR2 is SYGVKD. The CDR3 length is 15 residues. Here the CDR3 DNA reads TGTGCCATCAGTGAGGTCCTTGACAGGGGGAACGGCTACACCTTC. It encodes CAISEVLDRGNGYTF.

The rearrangement links TRBV5-4 to TRBJ1-6, with 9 bases identical to TRBD1. This CDR3 has 14 residues. Losses at the gene ends were 4 bases for V and 14 bases for J; bases not matched to a gene: 10. The germline V gene has CDR1 SGHNT and CDR2 YYREEE (reference sequence). CDR3 region: CASSDRDRDSALHF. Here the CDR3 DNA reads TGTGCCAGCAGCGACCGGGACAGGGATAGTGCCCTCCACTTT.

This sequence joins TRBV29-1 and TRBJ2-5, with D perhaps matching TRBD1 (6 bases). The J call is uncertain, as TRBJ2-7 better fits the DNA end. The CDR3 is 12 residues long. The germline V gene has CDR1 SQVTM and CDR2 ANQGSEA. The CDR3 DNA sequence: TGCAGCGTCCAGACAGGTTCCTACGAGCAGTACTTC. This sequence encodes CSVQTGSYEQYF.

This chain links TRBV5-1 with TRBJ1-4, with 10 bases lining up with TRBD1. The CDR3 length is 15 residues. From germline, CDR1 is SGHRS and CDR2 YFSETQ. With V trimmed by 6 bases and J by 4 bases, 6 bases remained unmatched. CDR3 bases: TGCGCCAGCAAGGGACAGGGGCAGATTAATGAAAAACTGTTTTTT. It translates to CASKGQGQINEKLFF.

The gene calls are TRBV5-4 and TRBJ2-2; D ambiguous. V dropped 5 bases and J dropped 5 bases, with 7 bases sitting between them. Germline CDR1 and CDR2: SGHNT and YYREEE (reference sequence). This CDR3 contains 12 residues. In DNA, the CDR3 is TGTGCCAGCAGTAGTAATACCGGGGAGCTGTTTTTT. It specifies CASSSNTGELFF.

V and J are TRBV7-9 and TRBJ1-5; a possible D gene is TRBD1 (6 bases). This CDR3 is built from 15 residues. Germline V CDR1 and CDR2: SEHNR, FQNEAQ (reference sequence). Deletions cut 5 bases from V and 3 bases from J, with 14 bases between. The CDR3, as DNA: TGTGCCAGCAGCCTTCAAGGGGGTATCAATCAGCCCCAGCATTTT. This translates into CASSLQGGINQPQHF.

This clone showed up just once. This sequence joins TRBV7-2 and TRBJ1-5, with TRBD1 as a possible D gene (5 bases). The ends were cut back, 7 bases at V and 7 bases at J, with 14 bases in the middle. The CDR3 sequence is 13 residues long. Germline CDR1 and CDR2: SGHTA and FQGNSA. The CDR3 sequence: CASTPPKGQPQHF. CDR3 coding DNA: TGTGCCAGCACCCCTCCTAAGGGGCAGCCCCAGCATTTT. The full variable domain, in which reference TRBV7-2 and TRBJ1-5 provide the parts outside the CDR3, is GAGVSQSPSNKVTEKGKDVELRCDPISGHTALYWYRQSLGQGLEFLIYFQGNSAPDKSGLPSDRFSAERTGGSVSTLTIQRTQQEDSAVYLCASTPPKGQPQHFGDGTRLSIL.

This rearrangement joins TRBV19 to TRBJ2-5, with D possibly being TRBD2 (5 bases). The CDR3 length is 14 residues. Germline values: CDR1 LNHDA, CDR2 SQIVND (reference sequence). With 7 bases removed from V and 3 bases from J, the gap between germline ends came to 15 bases. Here the CDR3 reads CASTRRAREETQYF. CDR3 nucleotide sequence: TGTGCCAGTACGCGGCGGGCCCGGGAAGAGACCCAGTACTTC.

The V call is TRBV7-9, the J call TRBJ2-1, with TRBD2 matching over 8 bases. Trimming at V came to 7 bases and at J to 6 bases, leaving 8 bases not matched to a gene. The CDR3 is 14 amino acids. Per germline, CDR1 SEHNR and CDR2 FQNEAQ (reference sequence). CDR3 sequence: CASTTAGVGNEQFF. Here the CDR3 DNA reads TGTGCCAGCACCACAGCGGGAGTGGGCAATGAGCAGTTCTTC.

This clone was counted a few times. The chain has TRBV5-1 and TRBJ2-3, with D tentatively TRBD2 (5 bases). The CDR3 contains 14 residues. CDR1 is SGHRS and CDR2 is YFSETQ in the germline V gene. Trimming shortened V by 5 bases and J by 0 bases, and 10 bases separated the two germline ends. Here the CDR3 reads CASRLSGSTDTQYF. CDR3 DNA sequence: TGCGCCAGCAGATTAAGCGGCAGCACAGATACGCAGTATTTT. The complete variable domain, with remaining parts taken from reference TRBV5-1 and TRBJ2-3, reads KAGVTQTPRYLIKTRGQQVTLSCSPISGHRSVSWYQQTPGQGLQFLFEYFSETQRNKGNFPGRFSGRQFSNSRSEMNVSTLELGDSALYLCASRLSGSTDTQYFGPGTRLTVL.

The chain employs TRBV12-3 or TRBV12-4 and TRBJ1-3, with D unresolved. The germline V and J ends were trimmed by 7 bases and 5 bases, with 6 bases remaining between them. CDR3 length equals 11 residues. The CDR3 region is CASTPRNTIYF. DNA for the CDR3: TGTGCCAGCACCCCCAGAAACACCATATATTTT.

The V and J genes are TRBV28 and TRBJ1-4; 7 bases fit TRBD1. The CDR3 is 15 residues long. CDR1 MDHEN and CDR2 SYDVKM come from the germline V gene. V lost 5 bases, J lost 5 bases, and 8 bases stayed unmatched. CDR3 in amino acids: CASSLPTGRNEKLFF. Here the CDR3 DNA reads TGTGCCAGCAGTCTACCGACAGGGCGAAATGAAAAACTGTTTTTT.

V gene TRBV12-3 or TRBV12-4 combines with J gene TRBJ1-4; D is uncertain. The CDR3 loop spans 11 amino acids. With 4 bases removed from V and 8 bases from J, the gap between germline ends came to 5 bases. The CDR3 region has the DNA TGTGCCAGCAGTTGGGCCGAAAAACTGTTTTTT. Its translation is CASSWAEKLFF.

The chain employs TRBV7-2 and TRBJ2-2; possibly TRBD1 for D (5 bases). Germline CDR1 is SGHTA and CDR2 is FQGNSA. CDR3 length: 16 amino acids. Trimming removed 1 base at V and 4 bases at J, with 13 bases between. The CDR3 DNA follows: TGTGCCAGCAGCTTAGACAGTGGGGCGCGCACCGGGGAGCTGTTTTTT. Translating it yields CASSLDSGARTGELFF.

The CDR3 DNA follows: TGTGCCAGCAAGAAGAGCTCCTATAATTCACCCCTCCACTTT. Amino acids: CASKKSSYNSPLHF. The chain recombines TRBV6-5 with TRBJ1-6, with no clear D. Germline CDR1 is MNHEY and CDR2 is SVGAGI. V was shortened by 7 bases and J by 0 bases, with 7 bases between the two germline ends. There are 14 residues in the CDR3.

For the CDR3, the DNA is TGCGCCAGCAGCTTTAGAGGACTGTTAAGAGATACGCAGTATTTT. Protein sequence: CASSFRGLLRDTQYF. The chain couples TRBV5-1 to TRBJ2-3; D perhaps matches TRBD2 (5 bases). Germline lookup yields CDR1 SGHRS and CDR2 YFSETQ. The CDR3 is made up of 15 amino acids. Trimming took 2 bases from V and 5 from J, leaving 15 bases between them.